A single T cell receptor beta chain is shown here with its context. The antigen remains undetermined. This entry is derived from a study of beta chain features in type 1 diabetes. Across the study: Cells sorted and examined across all samples totaled 107,917,701. General observations from the study: The study left unresolved whether HLA type influences TCRB rearrangement. Significant though moderate, a shortening of TCRB CDR3s appeared in all four CD4+ subsets of Type 1 diabetes patients.

CDR3 length: 15 residues. The germline CDR1 and CDR2 sequences are SGHRS and YFSETQ. V lost 3 bases and J lost 0, with 13 bases in between. Once sorted, every population was more than 95% pure. Expressed TCRB transcripts got sequenced, as all isolated RNA was reverse transcribed. Sequencing used immunoSEQ multiplex PCR; TCRdb keeps in-frame clones, though not all of them. The data hold hundreds of thousands of clones, with approximately 12% observed a single time. The specimen sequenced was naive CD4+ T cells from blood. The clonotype comes from a woman under 30 with type 1 diabetes. The chain recombines TRBV5-1 with TRBJ2-7, with a possible D match to TRBD2 (5 bases). The CDR3 loop is CASSSYRGPSYEQYF. CDR3 in DNA: TGCGCCAGCAGCTCGTACCGCGGGCCCTCCTACGAGCAGTACTTC. Filled out from reference TRBV5-1 and TRBJ2-7, the complete variable domain reads KAGVTQTPRYLIKTRGQQVTLSCSPISGHRSVSWYQQTPGQGLQFLFEYFSETQRNKGNFPGRFSGRQFSNSRSEMNVSTLELGDSALYLCASSSYRGPSYEQYFGPGTRLTVT.